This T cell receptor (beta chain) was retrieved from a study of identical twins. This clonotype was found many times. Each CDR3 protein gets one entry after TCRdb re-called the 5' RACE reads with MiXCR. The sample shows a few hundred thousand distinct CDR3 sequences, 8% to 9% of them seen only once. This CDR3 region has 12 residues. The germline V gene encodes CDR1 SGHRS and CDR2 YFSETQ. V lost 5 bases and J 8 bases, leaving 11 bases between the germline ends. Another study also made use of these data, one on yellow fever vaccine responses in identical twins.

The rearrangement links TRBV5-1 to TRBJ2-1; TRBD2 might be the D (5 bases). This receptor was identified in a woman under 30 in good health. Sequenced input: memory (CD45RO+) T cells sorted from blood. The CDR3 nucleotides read TGCGCCAGCAGGCCTAGCTCCGATGAGCAGTTCTTC. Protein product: CASRPSSDEQFF.